This T cell receptor beta chain was identified in a study of cytomegalovirus exposure and HLA in healthy donors. Primers included in the PCR were 60 Vbeta and 13 Jbeta primers. The method was immunoSEQ multiplex PCR; TCRdb's version includes in-frame clones alone and lacks a portion of them. The repertoire holds roughly 200,000 clones, approximately 82% seen once, with roughly 0.62% in the top ten. Trimming at V came to 5 bases and at J to 6 bases, leaving 19 bases not matched to a gene. The CDR3 spans 18 residues. Germline lookup yields CDR1 LNHDA and CDR2 SQIVND (reference sequence). Specimen: PBMCs. The J gene is TRBJ1-2, the V gene TRBV19; 9 bases are a match to TRBD1. This TCR was recovered from a man between 18 and 29 years old in good health and CMV-seronegative. CDR3 protein: CASSLRDRVGVFQDGYTF. The CDR3 DNA is TGTGCCAGTAGTCTCCGGGACAGGGTTGGGGTTTTTCAGGATGGCTACACCTTC.